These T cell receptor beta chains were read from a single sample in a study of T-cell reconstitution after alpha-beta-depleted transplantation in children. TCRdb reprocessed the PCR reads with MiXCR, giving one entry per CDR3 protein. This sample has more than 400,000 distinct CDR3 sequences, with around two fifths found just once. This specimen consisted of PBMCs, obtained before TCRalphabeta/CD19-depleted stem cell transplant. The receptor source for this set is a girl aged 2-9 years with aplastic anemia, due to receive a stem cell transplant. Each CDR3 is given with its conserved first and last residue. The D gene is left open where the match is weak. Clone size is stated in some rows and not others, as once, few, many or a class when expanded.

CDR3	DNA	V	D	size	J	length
CASSLRKAGATDTQYF	TGCGCCAGCAGCTTGAGAAAAGCGGGGGCCACAGATACGCAGTATTTT	TRBV5-1	TRBD2	-	TRBJ2-3	16
CASSSVTSGREAGELFF	TGTGCCAGCAGCTCCGTGACTAGCGGGAGGGAGGCCGGGGAGCTGTTTTTT	TRBV7-3	TRBD2	-	TRBJ2-2	17
CASSVGTGESNEQFF	TGTGCCAGCAGTGTCGGGACAGGGGAATCCAATGAGCAGTTCTTC	TRBV12-3/TRBV12-4	TRBD1	-	TRBJ2-1	15
CASALSVSTDTQYF	TGCGCCAGCGCTCTGAGCGTAAGCACAGATACGCAGTATTTT	TRBV5-1	-	few	TRBJ2-3	14
CASSPGGKETQYF	TGTGCCAGCAGTCCAGGGGGGAAAGAGACCCAGTACTTC	TRBV28	-	few	TRBJ2-5	13
CAWTEETEAFF	TGTGCCTGGACTGAGGAGACTGAAGCTTTCTTT	TRBV30	-	-	TRBJ1-1	11
CASSLLGPGTEEWNEQFF	TGTGCCAGCAGCCTCCTAGGTCCCGGGACTGAGGAGTGGAATGAGCAGTTCTTC	TRBV4-2	-	many	TRBJ2-1	18
CSAPRQPGTDTQYF	TGCAGTGCTCCGAGGCAACCCGGGACAGATACGCAGTATTTT	TRBV20-1	-	-	TRBJ2-3	14
CASSFRGGTSGIPSYEQYF	TGTGCCAGCAGTTTCAGAGGCGGGACTAGCGGGATACCCTCCTACGAGCAGTACTTC	TRBV12-3/TRBV12-4	TRBD2	-	TRBJ2-7	19
CASSYSGGPLYEQYF	TGTGCCAGCAGTTATAGCGGGGGTCCACTCTACGAGCAGTACTTC	TRBV27	TRBD2	-	TRBJ2-7	15
CAISHERGTDTQYF	TGTGCCATCAGTCATGAGCGGGGCACAGATACGCAGTATTTT	TRBV10-3	-	-	TRBJ2-3	14
CGVRQGPSYNEQFF	TGCGGCGTGCGACAAGGCCCCTCCTACAATGAGCAGTTCTTC	TRBV29-1	-	-	TRBJ2-1	14
CASSLDPGQRSYEQYF	TGTGCCAGCAGCTTGGATCCGGGACAGCGCTCCTACGAGCAGTACTTC	TRBV5-5	TRBD1	-	TRBJ2-7	16
CSATDVRETRGEQYF	TGCAGTGCTACGGATGTACGGGAAACAAGGGGCGAGCAGTACTTC	TRBV20-1	-	-	TRBJ2-7	15
CASRRASYEQYF	TGTGCCAGCAGGCGGGCCTCCTACGAGCAGTACTTC	TRBV12-3/TRBV12-4	-	many	TRBJ2-7	12
CASSPRGETYNEQFF	TGTGCCAGCAGTCCCCGGGGAGAGACCTACAATGAGCAGTTCTTC	TRBV28	-	-	TRBJ2-1	15
CASSLGQAPFYEQYF	TGCGCCAGCAGCTTGGGACAGGCTCCTTTCTACGAGCAGTACTTC	TRBV5-1	-	-	TRBJ2-7	15
CASSEGLNTEAFF	TGCGCCAGCAGTGAGGGCCTAAACACTGAAGCTTTCTTT	TRBV10-2	-	many	TRBJ1-1	13
CASSKGPYGYTF	TGTGCCAGCAGCAAGGGGCCGTATGGCTACACCTTC	TRBV12-3/TRBV12-4	-	many	TRBJ1-2	12
CSARNPQGFPEAFF	TGCAGTGCTAGAAACCCGCAGGGTTTCCCTGAAGCTTTCTTT	TRBV20-1	-	-	TRBJ1-1	14
CATSSGRGLGTGELFF	TGTGCCACCAGCTCCGGCAGGGGGCTGGGGACCGGGGAGCTGTTTTTT	TRBV15	TRBD1	-	TRBJ2-2	16
CATSRDNGRTYEQYF	TGTGCCACCAGCAGAGATAACGGGAGGACCTACGAGCAGTACTTC	TRBV15	TRBD2	many	TRBJ2-7	15
CASSLYRSGANVLTF	TGTGCCAGCAGTTTATACCGGTCCGGGGCCAACGTCCTGACTTTC	TRBV12-3/TRBV12-4	-	-	TRBJ2-6	15
CAWTRARVRGNSPLHF	TGTGCCTGGACCAGGGCCCGGGTGAGGGGTAATTCACCCCTCCACTTT	TRBV30	-	many	TRBJ1-6	16
CASSGDWDEKLFF	TGTGCCAGCAGCGGGGACTGGGATGAAAAACTGTTTTTT	TRBV9	-	few	TRBJ1-4	13
CSASISLAEFSEQFF	TGCAGTGCTAGCATCTCGCTAGCAGAATTCAGTGAGCAGTTCTTC	TRBV20-1	-	-	TRBJ2-1	15
CASSLSQSREQFF	TGCGCCAGCAGCTTGTCCCAGTCTCGTGAGCAGTTCTTC	TRBV5-1	-	many	TRBJ2-1	13
CASSFTGFDEQFF	TGTGCCAGCAGCTTCACAGGTTTCGATGAGCAGTTCTTC	TRBV7-3	-	few	TRBJ2-1	13
CSVSRVSGELFF	TGCAGCGTCTCAAGGGTTTCCGGGGAGCTGTTTTTT	TRBV29-1	-	few	TRBJ2-2	12
CASSPRTGNGANVLTF	TGTGCCAGCAGCCCCCGGACCGGGAACGGGGCCAACGTCCTGACTTTC	TRBV5-4	-	-	TRBJ2-6	16
CASSKPGQGAGEQYF	TGCGCCAGCAGCAAACCGGGACAGGGGGCGGGCGAGCAGTACTTC	TRBV5-1	TRBD1	few	TRBJ2-7	15
CASSFIDLRGADQPQHF	TGTGCCAGCAGTTTTATAGACCTCCGGGGGGCCGATCAGCCCCAGCATTTT	TRBV6-5	-	-	TRBJ1-5	17
CASTGETYEQYF	TGCGCCAGCACTGGGGAAACCTACGAGCAGTACTTC	TRBV5-1	-	-	TRBJ2-7	12
CASSTGTDTQYF	TGTGCCAGCAGCACGGGCACAGATACGCAGTATTTT	TRBV13	-	many	TRBJ2-3	12
CASRTATYGYTF	TGCGCCAGCCGTACAGCTACTTATGGCTACACCTTC	TRBV10-1	-	-	TRBJ1-2	12
CASSTSEETQYF	TGCGCCAGCAGCACGTCCGAAGAGACCCAGTACTTC	TRBV5-1	-	-	TRBJ2-5	12
CSAREDISSYEQYF	TGCAGTGCTCGAGAGGACATCAGCTCCTACGAGCAGTACTTC	TRBV20-1	-	many	TRBJ2-7	14